This T cell receptor (beta chain) is from a study of T cell repertoires in cytomegalovirus infection (dated by TCRdb to the late 2010s). In terms of the full investigation: The HLA type of each donor mattered for the analysis, because public TCR beta signatures pointed to carriage of CMV infection along with the matching HLA type. What the work shows at the level of the full study, not this receptor alone: The ex vivo response was dominated by HLA-C-restricted CMV-specific TCR beta clonotypes, which also provided the single most frequent clonotype in two of eight donors. In both this cohort and an independent cohort of 350 to 400 donors, the cumulative frequency of public TCR beta family members distinguished carriers of CMV infection plus the relevant HLA type.

Inclusive of the bounding cysteine and phenylalanine, the CDR3 is 14 residues long. CDR3 DNA only is kept here, 42 bases in frame from base 1. Based on the germline V gene, the CDR1 and CDR2 sequences are SGHTS and YDEGEE. This clonotype was seen only once. The antigen this receptor binds is unknown. A junction boundary mismatches the germline segment, possibly from a read error. Sequencer: Illumina HiSeq 1500. TCRdb applied fastp at Q25 and MiXCR to the public reads, then kept only in-frame beta chains. Each CDR3 protein gets just one entry, which takes the most common genes and DNA from the rows behind it. The sample profile shows around 450,000 distinct CDR3 sequences; roughly 31% of them were found once. The ten largest clones take up approximately 15% of the sample.

The chain links TRBV5-8 with TRBJ1-5, with TRBD1 as a weak D call on 5 bases. The sample consisted of PBMCs. The receptor was derived from a human donor in good health (CMV status not recorded). Some clones in this sample may be carry-over from other donors' samples. The CDR3 loop reads CASTLAGYNQPQHF. DNA sequence: TGTGCCAGCACCTTGGCAGGGTACAATCAGCCCCAGCATTTT.